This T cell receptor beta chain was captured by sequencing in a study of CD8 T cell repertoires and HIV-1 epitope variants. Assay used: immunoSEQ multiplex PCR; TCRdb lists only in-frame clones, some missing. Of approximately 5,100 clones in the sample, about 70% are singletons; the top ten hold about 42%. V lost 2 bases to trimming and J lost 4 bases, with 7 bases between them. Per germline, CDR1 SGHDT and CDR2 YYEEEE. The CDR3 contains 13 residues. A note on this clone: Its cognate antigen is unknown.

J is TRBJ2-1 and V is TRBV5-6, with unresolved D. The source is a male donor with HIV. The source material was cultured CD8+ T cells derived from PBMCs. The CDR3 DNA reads TGTGCCAGCAGCTTTACAACTTACAATGAGCAGTTCTTC. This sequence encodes CASSFTTYNEQFF.